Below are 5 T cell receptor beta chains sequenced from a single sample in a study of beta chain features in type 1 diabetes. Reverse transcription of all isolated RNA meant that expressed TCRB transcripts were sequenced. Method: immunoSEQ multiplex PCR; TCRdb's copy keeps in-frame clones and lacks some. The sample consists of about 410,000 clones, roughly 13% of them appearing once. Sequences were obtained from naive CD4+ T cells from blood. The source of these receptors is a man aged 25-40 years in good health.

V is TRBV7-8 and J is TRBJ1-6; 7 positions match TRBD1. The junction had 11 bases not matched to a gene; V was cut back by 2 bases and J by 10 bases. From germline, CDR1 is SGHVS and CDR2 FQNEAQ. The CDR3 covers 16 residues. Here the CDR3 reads CASSLRSEGARSPLHF. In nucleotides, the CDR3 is TGTGCCAGCAGCTTACGGTCGGAGGGGGCGAGATCACCCCTCCACTTT.

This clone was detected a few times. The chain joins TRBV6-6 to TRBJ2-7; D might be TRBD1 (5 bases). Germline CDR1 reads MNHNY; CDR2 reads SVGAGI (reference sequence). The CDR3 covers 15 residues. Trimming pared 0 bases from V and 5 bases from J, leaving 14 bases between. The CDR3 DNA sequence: TGTGCCAGCAGTTACTCGATCCCTGGGGCGAACGAGCAGTACGTC. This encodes CASSYSIPGANEQYV.

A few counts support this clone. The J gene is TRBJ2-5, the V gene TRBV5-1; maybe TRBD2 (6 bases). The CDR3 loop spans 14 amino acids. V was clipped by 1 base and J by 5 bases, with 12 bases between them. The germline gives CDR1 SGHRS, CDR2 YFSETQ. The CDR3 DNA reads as TGCGCCAGCAGCTTGAAGGAGGGAATGGAGACCCAGTACTTC. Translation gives CASSLKEGMETQYF.

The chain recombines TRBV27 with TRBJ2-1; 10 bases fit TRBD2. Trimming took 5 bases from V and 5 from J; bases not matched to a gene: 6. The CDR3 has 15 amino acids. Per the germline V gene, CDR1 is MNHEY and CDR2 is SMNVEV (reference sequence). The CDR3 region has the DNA TGTGCCAGCAGTCCCCTTAGCGGGGGGAACAATGAGCAGTTCTTC. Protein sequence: CASSPLSGGNNEQFF.

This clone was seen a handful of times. The CDR3 sequence: CASSEPPGSSEQFF. The CDR3 DNA sequence: TGTGCCAGCAGTGAACCCCCGGGCAGTAGTGAGCAGTTCTTC. The V and J genes are TRBV25-1 and TRBJ2-1; no clear D gene. CDR3 size: 14 residues. V lost 2 bases and J 9 bases, leaving 14 bases between the germline ends. CDR1 is MGHDK and CDR2 is SYGVNS in the germline V gene.